The 20 T cell receptor beta chains reported below all come from one sample, sequenced in a study of T cell repertoires in cytomegalovirus infection. TCRdb used MiXCR to reprocess the reads, holding one entry per CDR3 protein. The sample contains approximately 500,000 distinct CDR3 sequences, around 10% of which appear only once. The specimen sequenced was PBMCs. The source is a human donor in good health (CMV status not recorded). Some clones in this sample may be carry-over from other donors' samples.

There are many counts of this clonotype. The V call is TRBV19, the J call TRBJ1-1, with 8 bases identical to TRBD1. This CDR3 spans 15 amino acids. The V segment lost 6 bases and the J segment 11 bases; nucleotides outside the gene matches: 17. Germline-derived CDR1 and CDR2 are LNHDA and SQIVND (reference sequence). CDR3 sequence (DNA): TGTGCCAGTAGCCGACCCCTCGGACAGGGAGGATCCGCTTTCTTT. It translates to CASSRPLGQGGSAFF. Together with reference TRBV19 and TRBJ1-1, the CDR3 gives the full variable domain: DGGITQSPKYLFRKEGQNVTLSCEQNLNHDAMYWYRQDPGQGLRLIYYSQIVNDFQKGDIAEGYSVSREKKESFPLTVTSAQKNPTAFYLCASSRPLGQGGSAFFGQGTRLTVV.

This clonotype was counted only a few times. The gene calls are TRBV20-1 and TRBJ1-1; D is unclear. CDR3 size: 14 residues. Germline V gene lookup returns CDR1 DFQATT and CDR2 SNEGSKA (reference sequence). V dropped 0 bases and J dropped 3 bases, with 11 bases sitting between them. CDR3 loop: CSARDYQSDTEAFF. The CDR3 nucleotides are TGCAGTGCTAGAGATTACCAGTCGGACACTGAAGCTTTCTTT.

The rearrangement joins TRBV2 to TRBJ2-6; no reliable D call. The V gene lost 3 bases and the J gene lost 2 bases, with 14 bases spanning the gap. CDR1 is SNHLY, CDR2 FYNNEI, per germline. The CDR3 is 17 residues long. CDR3 nucleotides: TGTGCCAGCAGTGATGGCTTTTTTCAACCTGGGGCCAACGTCCTGACTTTC. Its protein is CASSDGFFQPGANVLTF. Filled out from reference TRBV2 and TRBJ2-6, the complete variable domain reads EPEVTQTPSHQVTQMGQEVILRCVPISNHLYFYWYRQILGQKVEFLVSFYNNEISEKSEIFDDQFSVERPDGSNFTLKIRSTKLEDSAMYFCASSDGFFQPGANVLTFGAGSRLTVL.

This clonotype was counted at least ten times. The rearrangement links TRBV10-3 to TRBJ2-5, with D maybe TRBD2 (6 bases). The CDR3 totals 13 residues. Trimming cost V 8 bases and J 5 bases, with 15 bases left between them. From germline, CDR1 is ENHRY and CDR2 SYGVKD. CDR3 coding DNA: TGTGCCATCGGATTACAACGGGGGGAGACCCAGTACTTC. Amino acids: CAIGLQRGETQYF.

This clonotype was found many times. The chain joins TRBV5-1 to TRBJ2-3; 9 nucleotides match TRBD1. Germline lookup yields CDR1 SGHRS and CDR2 YFSETQ. V was clipped by 0 bases and J by 1 base; unmatched bases: 6. The length of the CDR3 is 17 residues. CDR3 coding DNA: TGCGCCAGCAGCTTGGTGGGACAGGGTTTGGGCACAGATACGCAGTATTTT. Its translation: CASSLVGQGLGTDTQYF.

This clonotype was detected many times. The genes are TRBV7-3 and TRBJ2-7, with TRBD1 matching over 10 bases. The CDR3 extends over 13 amino acids. With V trimmed by 3 bases and J by 6 bases, 2 bases remained unmatched. Germline V gene data show CDR1 as SGHTA and CDR2 as FQGTGA. CDR3 nucleotides: TGTGCCAGCAGCTTGGACAGGGGGATCGAGCAGTACTTC. Translated, it gives CASSLDRGIEQYF.

This clonotype has more than one count but fewer than ten. This chain links TRBV30 with TRBJ2-5; TRBD1 agrees at 7 bases. The CDR3 is 15 residues long. Germline V gene sequence: CDR1 GTSNPN, CDR2 SVGIG (reference sequence). V lost 1 base to trimming and J lost 7 bases; unmatched junction nucleotides: 12. The CDR3 spells CAWSGFTGAASTQYF. Here the CDR3 DNA reads TGTGCCTGGAGTGGATTTACAGGGGCCGCGTCGACCCAGTACTTC.

The chain combines TRBV20-1 with TRBJ1-5; maybe TRBD1 (6 bases). The CDR3 has 14 residues. Deletions cut 0 bases from V and 6 bases from J, with 12 bases between. Germline V lookup: CDR1 DFQATT, CDR2 SNEGSKA (reference sequence). The CDR3 sequence is CSAREKTGIQPQHF. The CDR3 DNA is TGCAGTGCTAGAGAAAAGACAGGTATTCAGCCCCAGCATTTT.

This clonotype was seen many times. CDR3 sequence: CASSIDQGAGYNEQFF. In nucleotides, the CDR3 is TGTGCCAGTAGTATAGATCAGGGAGCGGGGTACAATGAGCAGTTCTTC. The chain joins TRBV19 to TRBJ2-1; TRBD2 agrees at 7 bases. CDR1 LNHDA and CDR2 SQIVND come from the germline V gene (reference sequence). The trim removed 0 bases at V and 4 bases at J, leaving 6 bases unmatched. The length of the CDR3 is 16 residues. Based on the CDR3 plus reference TRBV19 and TRBJ2-1, the full variable domain is DGGITQSPKYLFRKEGQNVTLSCEQNLNHDAMYWYRQDPGQGLRLIYYSQIVNDFQKGDIAEGYSVSREKKESFPLTVTSAQKNPTAFYLCASSIDQGAGYNEQFFGPGTRLTVL.

This clonotype was picked up many times. This rearrangement joins TRBV7-8 to TRBJ1-1, with D possibly matching TRBD1 (6 bases). In germline, CDR1 is SGHVS, CDR2 FQNEAQ. V lost 3 bases, J lost 0 bases, and 8 bases lay in between. CDR3 length: 14 amino acids. CDR3 coding DNA: TGTGCCAGCAGCTTTGGACAGCTGAACACTGAAGCTTTCTTT. It translates to CASSFGQLNTEAFF.

CDR3 loop: CASSLGGTNSNQPQHF. Written as DNA, the CDR3 is TGCGCCAGCAGCTTGGGCGGGACAAATAGCAATCAGCCCCAGCATTTT. This sequence joins TRBV5-1 and TRBJ1-5, with D possibly matching TRBD1 (6 bases). CDR1 is SGHRS, CDR2 YFSETQ, per germline. There are 16 residues in the CDR3. With 0 bases removed from V and 0 bases from J, the gap between germline ends came to 10 bases.

The rearrangement uses TRBV29-1 and TRBJ2-5; D is unresolved. Trimming cost V 4 bases and J 5 bases, with 8 bases left between them. Germline loops: CDR1 SQVTM, CDR2 ANQGSEA. The CDR3 has 11 amino acids. Written as DNA, the CDR3 is TGCAGCGTTGTGTATCGGGAGACCCAGTACTTC. Amino acids: CSVVYRETQYF.

The rearrangement links TRBV6-2 or TRBV6-3 to TRBJ2-7; D may match TRBD1 or TRBD2 (7 bases each). The V gene's germline CDR1 is MNHEY and CDR2 SVGEGT. The CDR3 runs 18 residues. Trimming stripped 5 bases from V and 2 bases from J, with 25 bases between. The CDR3 sequence: CASSTTQTGWLAAYEQYF. The CDR3 bases are TGTGCCAGCAGTACTACCCAGACAGGGTGGCTAGCGGCCTACGAGCAGTACTTC.

V usage is TRBV19 and J usage is TRBJ1-1; D is uncertain. CDR1 is LNHDA and CDR2 is SQIVND in the germline V gene (reference sequence). CDR3 length equals 14 residues. V shed 5 bases and J shed 3 bases, with 13 bases lying between them. The CDR3 DNA sequence: TGTGCCAGTAGTCCACGGGGTCCGCACACTGAAGCTTTCTTT. This gives the protein CASSPRGPHTEAFF.

Only a few counts were recorded for this clonotype. V gene TRBV18 combines with J gene TRBJ2-1, with 10 bases fitting TRBD2. With V trimmed by 5 bases and J by 2 bases, 9 bases remained unmatched. The CDR3 loop spans 17 amino acids. From germline, CDR1 is KGHSH and CDR2 LQKENI. CDR3 region: CASSAQRLAGTYNEQFF. CDR3 in DNA: TGTGCCAGCTCAGCTCAAAGACTAGCGGGCACCTACAATGAGCAGTTCTTC.

This clonotype was recorded a few times. With a much larger clone just one base away, this may be a read error. The chain links TRBV12-3 or TRBV12-4 to TRBJ2-5; D is unresolved. V shed 6 bases and J shed 5 bases, with 7 bases lying between them. This CDR3 comprises 11 residues. The CDR3 nucleotides are TGTGCCAGCAGGGAGACGGAGACCCAGTACTTC. Encoded protein: CASRETETQYF.

In the case of this clonotype: This likely stems from a read error, as it lies one base from a far larger clone. The chain employs TRBV7-6 and TRBJ2-5; D is unresolved. The V and J ends lost 7 bases and 2 bases respectively, with 11 bases between them. Germline loops: CDR1 SGHVS, CDR2 FNYEAQ. The CDR3 totals 13 residues. The CDR3: CASNSDSQETQYF. The CDR3 DNA sequence: TGTGCCAGCAACTCCGACTCGCAAGAGACCCAGTACTTC.

This clonotype was detected only a few times. This chain links TRBV5-1 with TRBJ2-7; 9 bases align to TRBD2. Germline CDR1 reads SGHRS; CDR2 reads YFSETQ. J was trimmed by 5 bases and V by 7 bases; bases with no gene match: 10. This CDR3 region has 14 residues. In DNA form, the CDR3 reads TGCGCCAGCGGTGTAGCGGGAGTTACCCACGAGCAGTACTTC. Its protein is CASGVAGVTHEQYF.

This clonotype was observed at least ten times. The gene calls are TRBV11-2 and TRBJ2-1; TRBD2 matches 8 bases. The CDR3 loop spans 14 amino acids. V was clipped by 3 bases and J by 7 bases; unmatched bases: 5. Germline V CDR1 and CDR2: SGHAT, FQNNGV. For the CDR3, the DNA is TGTGCCAGCAGCTTTGGGACTAGGATGAATGAGCAGTTCTTC. Encoded protein: CASSFGTRMNEQFF.

This clonotype was recorded many times. This chain joins TRBV5-5 and TRBJ2-3; 9 positions match TRBD2. The junction had 14 bases not matched to a gene; V was cut back by 0 bases and J by 0 bases. CDR3 size: 20 residues. Germline V lookup: CDR1 SGHKS, CDR2 YYEKEE (reference sequence). The CDR3 here is CASSLELVIAGVASTDTQYF. The CDR3 DNA follows: TGTGCCAGCAGCTTGGAATTGGTAATAGCGGGGGTCGCTAGCACAGATACGCAGTATTTT.